These 32 T cell receptor beta chains were sequenced from one sample in a study of T cells in Graves' hyperthyroidism and ophthalmopathy. Researchers amplified the TCR beta CDR3 regions from RNA transcripts. HTBI primers were employed in a first-round RT-PCR of the TCR CDR3. TCRdb passed the multiplex PCR reads through MiXCR, listing each CDR3 protein once. The sample lists some 550,000 distinct CDR3 sequences; around 16% were seen once. The specimen sequenced was blood. These receptors all stem from a woman aged 35 to 49 with Graves' ophthalmopathy.

This clonotype was recorded at least ten times. V is TRBV10-3 and J is TRBJ1-1, with D uncertain. Trimming pared 0 bases from V and 10 bases from J, leaving 12 bases between. The CDR3 contains 13 residues. Germline CDR1 is ENHRY and CDR2 is SYGVKD. CDR3 in amino acids: CAISESTSLGAFF. CDR3 DNA: TGTGCCATCAGTGAGTCGACAAGTCTCGGAGCTTTCTTT.

The V and J genes are TRBV11-2 and TRBJ2-3, with D tentatively TRBD1 (6 bases). CDR3 length: 16 residues. Germline V gene data show CDR1 as SGHAT and CDR2 as FQNNGV. V was cut by 5 bases and J by 1 base, with 16 bases left in between. CDR3 sequence: CASSQGSGQRTDTQYF. CDR3 sequence (DNA): TGTGCCAGCAGCCAGGGGTCAGGGCAACGCACAGATACGCAGTATTTT. The entire variable domain, with the rest obtained from reference TRBV11-2 and TRBJ2-3, is as follows: EAGVAQSPRYKIIEKRQSVAFWCNPISGHATLYWYQQILGQGPKLLIQFQNNGVVDDSQLPKDRFSAERLKGVDSTLKIQPAKLEDSAVYLCASSQGSGQRTDTQYFGPGTRLTVL.

This clonotype was counted many times. This chain joins TRBV27 and TRBJ2-1, with a weak D call TRBD1 (6 bases). In germline, CDR1 is MNHEY, CDR2 SMNVEV (reference sequence). V lost 0 bases and J lost 4, with 10 bases in between. The CDR3 is 15 amino acids. CDR3 coding DNA: TGTGCCAGCAGTTTATCGGTAGGACAGTACAATGAGCAGTTCTTC. Residues: CASSLSVGQYNEQFF.

This clonotype was detected only a few times. The rearrangement uses TRBV6-1 and TRBJ2-5; D unclear. Germline assignment: CDR1 MNHNS and CDR2 SASEGT. CDR3 length: 13 amino acids. V was clipped by 10 bases and J by 1 base, with 13 bases between them. The CDR3 coding sequence is TGTGCCACCCAAAGACCCCCCCAAGAGACCCAGTACTTC. Translating gives CATQRPPQETQYF.

The chain combines TRBV5-1 with TRBJ1-1; D ambiguous. V was cut by 2 bases and J by 5 bases, with 25 bases left in between. CDR3 size: 18 residues. Germline CDR1 and CDR2: SGHRS and YFSETQ. The CDR3 DNA sequence: TGCGCCAGCAGCTTCATGGGCCTGCGGCCGGGCAGTGGTACTGAAGCTTTCTTT. This sequence encodes CASSFMGLRPGSGTEAFF.

On this clonotype itself: This is likely a read error, given that the CDR3 carries no conserved phenylalanine or tryptophan at its end. The V and J genes are TRBV9 and TRBJ2-1; D remains ambiguous. From germline, CDR1 is SGDLS and CDR2 YYNGEE. V was pared by 0 bases and J by 6 bases, with 7 bases between. The CDR3 covers 13 residues. CDR3 amino acids: CASSVGVGNEQFL. As DNA, the CDR3 is TGTGCCAGCAGCGTAGGGGTGGGCAATGAGCAGTTCCTC.

V and J are TRBV4-1 and TRBJ2-7; the D is unclear. In germline, CDR1 is MGHRA, CDR2 YSYEKL. The V end lost 0 bases, the J end lost 0 bases, and 3 bases lay between the germline ends. The CDR3 contains 13 residues. This chain's CDR3 is CASSQDASYEQYF. CDR3 bases: TGCGCCAGCAGCCAAGATGCCTCCTACGAGCAGTACTTC.

This clonotype was counted only a few times. This sequence joins TRBV5-1 and TRBJ1-2; no definite D call. This CDR3 spans 12 amino acids. With 4 bases removed from V and 3 bases from J, the gap between germline ends came to 7 bases. Germline CDR1 is SGHRS and CDR2 is YFSETQ. The DNA for the CDR3 is TGCGCCAGCAGCAACCTTTACTATGGCTACACCTTC. Protein product: CASSNLYYGYTF.

This clonotype was picked up many times. A read error may account for a junction end that differs from germline. V is TRBV7-7 and J is TRBJ2-3, with no clear D. The germline V gene encodes CDR1 SSHAT and CDR2 FNYEAQ (reference sequence). The CDR3 is 13 amino acids. The CDR3 DNA reads as TGTGCTAGCAGCCCAAATGTGAGAGATACGCAGTATTTT. This encodes CASSPNVRDTQYF.

With respect to this clonotype: Germline and junction disagree at one end, which may indicate a read error. V gene TRBV7-2 combines with J gene TRBJ2-1; no reliable D call. CDR3 length: 14 amino acids. Germline loops: CDR1 SGHTA, CDR2 FQGNSA. CDR3 loop: CASSFGAQYNGQFF. The CDR3 region has the DNA TGTGCCAGCAGCTTCGGTGCGCAGTACAATGGGCAGTTCTTC. Variable domain in full (rest from reference TRBV7-2 and TRBJ2-1): GAGVSQSPSNKVTEKGKDVELRCDPISGHTALYWYRQSLGQGLEFLIYFQGNSAPDKSGLPSDRFSAERTGGSVSTLTIQRTQQEDSAVYLCASSFGAQYNGQFFGPGTRLTVL.

The gene calls are TRBV10-3 and TRBJ2-2, with 7 bases lining up with TRBD1. The V segment lost 4 bases and the J segment 4 bases; nucleotides outside the gene matches: 3. The germline gives CDR1 ENHRY, CDR2 SYGVKD. There are 14 residues in the CDR3. This chain's CDR3 is CAISGRTGTGELFF. The CDR3 nucleotides read TGTGCCATCAGTGGCAGGACAGGCACCGGGGAGCTGTTTTTT.

This clonotype showed up many times. V is TRBV3-1 and J is TRBJ1-4; D is perhaps TRBD1 (6 bases). V was cut by 1 base and J by 6 bases, with 15 bases left in between. This CDR3 has 16 amino acids. In germline, CDR1 is LGHDT, CDR2 YNNKEL (reference sequence). The CDR3 bases are TGTGCCAGCAGCCAAGGTCAACAGGGCTTAGATGAAAAACTGTTTTTT. This codes for CASSQGQQGLDEKLFF.

This clonotype has just a few counts. The gene calls are TRBV29-1 and TRBJ1-2; D is ambiguous. Trimming removed 2 bases from V and 0 bases from J, with 10 bases in between. In germline, CDR1 is SQVTM, CDR2 ANQGSEA. The CDR3 has 14 amino acids. CDR3: CSVEKVGANYGYTF. DNA of the CDR3: TGCAGCGTTGAAAAAGTGGGAGCTAACTATGGCTACACCTTC.

The chain couples TRBV19 to TRBJ2-1, with 12 positions matching TRBD2. J gave up 15 bases and V 3 bases, and 9 bases lay outside the gene matches. The CDR3 is 14 residues long. Germline V gives CDR1 LNHDA, CDR2 SQIVND (reference sequence). CDR3 coding DNA: TGTGCCAGTAGTATGGCGCTAGCGGGAGGGCCTGTGTTCTTC. Translated, it gives CASSMALAGGPVFF.

This clonotype was observed at least ten times. V gene TRBV11-2 combines with J gene TRBJ1-6; tentative D call: TRBD1 (5 bases). Trimming cost V 2 bases and J 0 bases, with 11 bases left between them. Per germline, CDR1 SGHAT and CDR2 FQNNGV. There are 17 residues in the CDR3. CDR3 in amino acids: CASSLLSGGSYNSPLHF. The CDR3 nucleotides read TGTGCCAGCAGCTTATTATCCGGGGGCTCCTATAATTCACCCCTCCACTTT.

This chain uses TRBV19 with TRBJ1-1, with 7 nucleotides matching TRBD1. The CDR3 consists of 10 residues. Germline V gene lookup returns CDR1 LNHDA and CDR2 SQIVND (reference sequence). V shed 11 bases, J shed 10 bases, and the junction held 7 bases outside the gene matches. The CDR3 region is CAGYRGGAFF. For the CDR3, the DNA is TGTGCCGGATACAGGGGAGGAGCTTTCTTT.

This clonotype was counted at least ten times. This chain joins TRBV28 and TRBJ1-1; D may be TRBD1 (6 bases). From germline, CDR1 is MDHEN and CDR2 SYDVKM. The length of the CDR3 is 16 residues. V lost 3 bases to trimming and J lost 3 bases, with 17 bases between them. The DNA for the CDR3 is TGTGCCAGCAGTTTTACCCTGGAGGGGGGTTACACTGAAGCTTTCTTT. Protein sequence: CASSFTLEGGYTEAFF.

The chain combines TRBV6-2 or TRBV6-3 with TRBJ2-2; 7 bases fit TRBD2. The ends lost 0 bases at V and 4 bases at J; junction bases unmatched: 2. The CDR3 has 15 amino acids. Germline-derived CDR1 and CDR2 are MNHEY and SVGEGT. CDR3 DNA sequence: TGTGCCAGCAGTTACTCGGCTAGCGGCACCGGGGAGCTGTTTTTT. This sequence encodes CASSYSASGTGELFF.

In its sample, this clonotype was seen many times. The V call is TRBV30, the J call TRBJ2-3; possibly TRBD1 for D (6 bases). The CDR3 length is 14 residues. Germline CDR1 GTSNPN, CDR2 SVGIG (reference sequence). The V and J ends lost 5 bases and 5 bases respectively, with 17 bases between them. The CDR3: CAWGTLQVGDTQYF. The CDR3 DNA follows: TGTGCCTGGGGGACACTCCAAGTTGGAGATACGCAGTATTTT.

This clonotype was counted only a few times. The chain links TRBV7-8 to TRBJ2-2; D is undetermined. This CDR3 is 13 amino acids long. Germline CDR1 and CDR2: SGHVS and FQNEAQ. Trimming cost V 4 bases and J 5 bases, with 8 bases left between them. The CDR3 bases are TGTGCCAGCAGCTACCCCCTGACCGGGGAGCTGTTTTTT. Translation: CASSYPLTGELFF.

There are many counts of this clonotype. The gene calls are TRBV11-2 and TRBJ1-1, with no clear D. Trimming left V 6 bases short and J 1 base short, with 15 bases between. The CDR3 sequence is 15 residues long. Germline CDR1 reads SGHAT; CDR2 reads FQNNGV. The DNA of the CDR3 is TGTGCCAGCAGGCCACTCACCGGGAGGAACACTGAAGCTTTCTTT. Translating gives CASRPLTGRNTEAFF. Full variable domain (outside the CDR3, taken from reference TRBV11-2 and TRBJ1-1): EAGVAQSPRYKIIEKRQSVAFWCNPISGHATLYWYQQILGQGPKLLIQFQNNGVVDDSQLPKDRFSAERLKGVDSTLKIQPAKLEDSAVYLCASRPLTGRNTEAFFGQGTRLTVV.

V gene TRBV6-2 or TRBV6-3 combines with J gene TRBJ2-7; D not resolved. Trimming took 5 bases from V and 3 from J, leaving 14 bases between them. This CDR3 contains 14 residues. Germline CDR1 and CDR2: MNHEY and SVGEGT. The CDR3: CASSVDRWLYEQYF. CDR3 DNA: TGTGCCAGCAGTGTGGATAGGTGGCTCTACGAGCAGTACTTC.

The rearrangement links TRBV18 to TRBJ1-6, with D tentatively TRBD1 (6 bases). Germline V gene data show CDR1 as KGHSH and CDR2 as LQKENI. V was cut by 2 bases and J by 5 bases, with 16 bases left in between. CDR3 length: 17 residues. The CDR3 protein is CASSPKGGLGNNSPLHF. The CDR3 DNA is TGTGCCAGCTCACCAAAGGGGGGCCTTGGGAATAATTCACCCCTCCACTTT.

This clonotype was seen at least ten times. The DNA for the CDR3 is TGTGCCAGCAGTTTAGGGGGGGGACCCCACTACGAGCAGTACTTC. As protein: CASSLGGGPHYEQYF. The chain combines TRBV28 with TRBJ2-7; 7 bases agree with TRBD2. Germline V gives CDR1 MDHEN, CDR2 SYDVKM. The length of the CDR3 is 15 residues. V lost 2 bases, J lost 3 bases, and 7 bases stayed unmatched.

CDR3 in DNA: TGCGCCAGCAGCCCAAGGGCGGAGAACACCGGGGAGCTGTTTTTT. Translated, it gives CASSPRAENTGELFF. The J gene is TRBJ2-2, the V gene TRBV5-1; D gene uncertain. V was clipped by 4 bases and J by 1 base, with 11 bases between them. There are 15 residues in the CDR3. Germline CDR1 and CDR2: SGHRS and YFSETQ.

A remark on this clonotype: A single base separates this from a much larger clone, so it may be a read error. The chain carries TRBV30 and TRBJ2-1, with D possibly matching TRBD1 (6 bases). This CDR3 is built from 13 residues. Germline CDR1 is GTSNPN and CDR2 is SVGIG (reference sequence). As DNA, the CDR3 is TGTGCCTGGAGTGTTTTGAGGGACAATGAGCAGCTCTTC. Translating gives CAWSVLRDNEQLF.

To note about this clonotype: A much larger clone lies a single base off, so this may be a read error. The chain links TRBV7-2 to TRBJ1-2; the D is unclear. The length of the CDR3 is 15 residues. Germline CDR1 SGHTA, CDR2 FQGNSA. The ends were cut back, 1 base at V and 10 bases at J, with 19 bases in the middle. The chain's CDR3 is CASSLVPRRKGDYTF. CDR3 nucleotide sequence: TGTGCCAGCAGCTTAGTGCCTCGCAGAAAGGGAGACTACACCTTC.

This clonotype was observed many times. V and J are TRBV2 and TRBJ1-5; D not resolved. The CDR3 covers 15 residues. CDR1 is SNHLY, CDR2 FYNNEI, per germline. The V gene lost 5 bases and the J gene lost 7 bases, with 18 bases spanning the gap. CDR3 protein: CASSLGRGGLQPQHF. The CDR3 DNA reads TGTGCCAGCAGTCTGGGCCGAGGCGGTTTACAGCCCCAGCATTTT.

Ten or more counts support this clonotype. This chain uses TRBV6-1 with TRBJ1-5; D gene unclear. This CDR3 is 20 amino acids long. Looked up from germline, CDR1 is MNHNS and CDR2 is SASEGT. With 5 bases removed from V and 4 bases from J, the gap between germline ends came to 30 bases. CDR3 DNA: TGTGCCAGCAGTTATTTTCGTCCGGCCCGGACTGACCCTGTAAATCAGCCCCAGCATTTT. It translates to CASSYFRPARTDPVNQPQHF.

This clonotype has at least ten counts. The rearrangement joins TRBV2 to TRBJ1-1, with a weak D call TRBD1 (5 bases). The length of the CDR3 is 12 residues. V lost 6 bases and J lost 5, with 10 bases in between. Germline CDR1 reads SNHLY; CDR2 reads FYNNEI. CDR3 DNA: TGTGCCAGCAGCGGGGACCGAACTGAAGCTTTCTTT. Its protein product is CASSGDRTEAFF.

This clonotype has ten or more counts. The chain is built from TRBV29-1 and TRBJ2-7, with 8 bases aligning to TRBD2. CDR1 is SQVTM, CDR2 ANQGSEA, per germline. This CDR3 spans 13 amino acids. V trimming: 4 bases; J trimming: 4 bases; junction bases outside the gene matches: 6. This chain's CDR3 is CSVVSGSSYEQYF. The CDR3 DNA follows: TGCAGCGTTGTGAGCGGGAGTTCGTACGAGCAGTACTTC.

In its sample, this clonotype was seen a few times. This chain connects TRBV7-9 to TRBJ1-4; D not resolved. V was trimmed by 1 base and J by 7 bases, leaving 7 bases between them. Germline CDR1 SEHNR, CDR2 FQNEAQ (reference sequence). The CDR3 has 13 amino acids. The CDR3 reads CASSLDSSEKLFF. In nucleotides, the CDR3 is TGTGCCAGCAGCTTAGATTCGAGTGAAAAACTGTTTTTT.